The present entry profiles one T cell receptor (beta chain) with its context. This entry is derived from a study of blood T cell repertoires in COVID-19. Study details: Both acute and convalescent COVID-19 samples were obtained from the United States, Italy and Spain. Sample material is recorded as cDNA or gDNA derived from T cells, B-cell-depleted T cells, or PBMCs.

V shed 0 bases and J 0 bases; nucleotides not matched to a gene: 9. Germline V gives CDR1 SGHRS, CDR2 YFSETQ. There are 18 residues in the CDR3. Per the authors' pipeline: Nucleated cell counts were estimated from reference gene primer amplification. Some clones are missing from TCRdb's copy, which holds only in-frame ones; the method was immunoSEQ multiplex PCR. V, J and clone size reflect that table, while D and trimming were determined from the DNA. The sample consists of about 100,000 clones, 85% to 90% of them appearing once. The receptor's source is a woman aged 60-75 years in a cohort sampled during active or convalescent COVID-19. This chain connects TRBV5-1 to TRBJ1-5, with 7 bases lining up with TRBD1. Sequencing was carried out using peripheral blood. DNA of the CDR3: TGCGCCAGCAGCTTGGAACAGGGGATTCCTTATAGCAATCAGCCCCAGCATTTT. Translating gives CASSLEQGIPYSNQPQHF.